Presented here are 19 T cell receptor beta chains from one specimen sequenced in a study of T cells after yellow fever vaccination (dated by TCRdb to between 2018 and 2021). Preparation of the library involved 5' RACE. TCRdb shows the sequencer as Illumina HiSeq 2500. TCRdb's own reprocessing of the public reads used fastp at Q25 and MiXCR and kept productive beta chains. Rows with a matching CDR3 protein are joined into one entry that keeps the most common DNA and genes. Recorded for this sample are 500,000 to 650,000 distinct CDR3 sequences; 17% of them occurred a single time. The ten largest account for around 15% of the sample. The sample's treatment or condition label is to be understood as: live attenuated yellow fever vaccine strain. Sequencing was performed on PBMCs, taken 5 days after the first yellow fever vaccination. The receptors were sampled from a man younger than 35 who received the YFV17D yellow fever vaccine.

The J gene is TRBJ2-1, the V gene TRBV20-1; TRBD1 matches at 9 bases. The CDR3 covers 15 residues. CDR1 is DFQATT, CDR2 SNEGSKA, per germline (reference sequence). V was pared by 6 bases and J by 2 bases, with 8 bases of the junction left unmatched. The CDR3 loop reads CSAHWTGVTYNEQFF. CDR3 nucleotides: TGCAGTGCCCACTGGACAGGGGTTACCTACAATGAGCAGTTCTTC.

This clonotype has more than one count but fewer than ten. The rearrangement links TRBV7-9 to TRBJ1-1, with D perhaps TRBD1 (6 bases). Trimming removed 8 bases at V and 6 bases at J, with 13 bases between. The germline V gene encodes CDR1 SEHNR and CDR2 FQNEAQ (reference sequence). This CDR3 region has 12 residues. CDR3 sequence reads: CASGGLRAEAFF. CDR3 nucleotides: TGTGCCAGCGGGGGGCTAAGGGCTGAAGCTTTCTTT.

The CDR3 sequence: CASSLAWTSGWRGTDTQYF. The CDR3 bases are TGTGCCAGCAGTTTAGCTTGGACTAGCGGGTGGCGAGGCACAGATACGCAGTATTTT. The chain is built from TRBV28 and TRBJ2-3, with 11 positions matching TRBD2. Germline V gene sequence: CDR1 MDHEN, CDR2 SYDVKM. After removal of 2 bases from V and 1 base from J, the junction contained 11 bases not matched to a gene. The CDR3 has 19 residues.

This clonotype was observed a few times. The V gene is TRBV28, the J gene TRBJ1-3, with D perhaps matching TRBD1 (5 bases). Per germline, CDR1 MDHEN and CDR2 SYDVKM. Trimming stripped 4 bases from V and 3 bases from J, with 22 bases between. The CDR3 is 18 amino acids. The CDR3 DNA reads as TGTGCCAGCAGTTCCCCTCGGGACTCACGGACGTATGGAAACACCATATATTTT. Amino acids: CASSSPRDSRTYGNTIYF.

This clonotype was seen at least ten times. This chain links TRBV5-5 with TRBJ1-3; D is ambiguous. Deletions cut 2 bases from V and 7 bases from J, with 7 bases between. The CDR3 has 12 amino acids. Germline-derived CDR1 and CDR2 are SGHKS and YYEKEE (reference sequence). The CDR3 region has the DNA TGTGCCAGCAGCTTAGTTCGGAACACCATATATTTT. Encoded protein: CASSLVRNTIYF.

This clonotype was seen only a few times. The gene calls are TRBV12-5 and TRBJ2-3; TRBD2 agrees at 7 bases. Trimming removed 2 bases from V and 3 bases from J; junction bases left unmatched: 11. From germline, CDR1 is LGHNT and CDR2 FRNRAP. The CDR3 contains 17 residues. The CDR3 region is CASGLSPTGRGTDTQYF. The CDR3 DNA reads TGTGCTAGTGGTTTGTCCCCGACGGGGCGGGGGACAGATACGCAGTATTTT.

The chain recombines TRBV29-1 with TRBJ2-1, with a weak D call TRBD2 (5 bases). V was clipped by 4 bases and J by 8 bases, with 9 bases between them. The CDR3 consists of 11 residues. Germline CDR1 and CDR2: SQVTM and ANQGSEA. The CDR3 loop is CSVGKEDEQFF. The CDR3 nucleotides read TGCAGCGTTGGGAAGGAGGATGAGCAGTTCTTC.

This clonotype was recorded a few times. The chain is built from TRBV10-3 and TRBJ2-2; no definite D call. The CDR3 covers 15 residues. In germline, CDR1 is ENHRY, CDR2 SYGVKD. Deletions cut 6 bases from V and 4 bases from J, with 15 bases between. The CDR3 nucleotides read TGTGCCATCAGCCCCGCAACGGCAGGCACCGGGGAGCTGTTTTTT. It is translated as CAISPATAGTGELFF.

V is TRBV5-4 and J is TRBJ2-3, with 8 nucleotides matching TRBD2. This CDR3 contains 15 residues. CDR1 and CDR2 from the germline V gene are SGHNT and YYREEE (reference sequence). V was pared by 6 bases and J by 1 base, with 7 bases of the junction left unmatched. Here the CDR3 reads CASTDLTSGTDTQYF. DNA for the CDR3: TGTGCCAGCACCGACCTGACTAGCGGCACAGATACGCAGTATTTT.

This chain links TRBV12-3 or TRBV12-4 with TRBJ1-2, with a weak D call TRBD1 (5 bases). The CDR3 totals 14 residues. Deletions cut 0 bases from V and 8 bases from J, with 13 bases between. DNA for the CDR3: TGTGCCAGCAGTTTAGCGCGGCAGGGAGGCGGCTACACCTTC. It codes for CASSLARQGGGYTF.

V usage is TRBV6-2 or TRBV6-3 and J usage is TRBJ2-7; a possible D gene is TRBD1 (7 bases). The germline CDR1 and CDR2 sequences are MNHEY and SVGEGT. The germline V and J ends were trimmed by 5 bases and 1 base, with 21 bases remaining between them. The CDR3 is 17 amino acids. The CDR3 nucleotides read TGTGCCAGCAGTACCACCGCCGGGGGACAGTCTTCCTACGAGCAGTACTTC. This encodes CASSTTAGGQSSYEQYF.

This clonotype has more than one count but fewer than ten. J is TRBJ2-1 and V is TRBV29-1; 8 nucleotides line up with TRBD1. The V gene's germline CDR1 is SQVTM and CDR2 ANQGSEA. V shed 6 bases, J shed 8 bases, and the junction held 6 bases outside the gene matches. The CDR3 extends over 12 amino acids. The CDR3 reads CSVETGGDEQFF. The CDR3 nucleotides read TGCAGCGTCGAAACAGGGGGTGATGAGCAGTTCTTC.

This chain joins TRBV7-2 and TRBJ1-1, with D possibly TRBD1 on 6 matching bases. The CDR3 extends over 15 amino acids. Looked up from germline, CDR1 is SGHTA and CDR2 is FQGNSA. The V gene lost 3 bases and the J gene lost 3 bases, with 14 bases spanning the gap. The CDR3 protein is CASSFLQGGDTEAFF. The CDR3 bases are TGTGCCAGCAGCTTCCTACAGGGCGGTGACACTGAAGCTTTCTTT.

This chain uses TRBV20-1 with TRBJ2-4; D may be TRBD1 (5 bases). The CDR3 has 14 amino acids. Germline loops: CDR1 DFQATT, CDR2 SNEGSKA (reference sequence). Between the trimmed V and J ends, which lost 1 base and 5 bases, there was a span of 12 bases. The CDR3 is CSARGSSRENIQYF. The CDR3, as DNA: TGCAGTGCTAGAGGTTCGTCCAGGGAAAACATTCAGTACTTC.

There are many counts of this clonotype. The CDR3 coding sequence is TGTGCCAGCAGCGCCTCTGGAAACACCATATATTTT. This encodes CASSASGNTIYF. The rearrangement joins TRBV3-1 to TRBJ1-3; D remains ambiguous. Germline assignment: CDR1 LGHDT and CDR2 YNNKEL (reference sequence). The CDR3 is made up of 12 amino acids. Between the trimmed V and J ends, which lost 5 bases and 0 bases, there was a span of 2 bases.

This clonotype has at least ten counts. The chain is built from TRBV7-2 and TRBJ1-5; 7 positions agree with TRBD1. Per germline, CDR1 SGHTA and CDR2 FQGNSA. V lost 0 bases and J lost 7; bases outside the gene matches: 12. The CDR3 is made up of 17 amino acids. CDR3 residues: CASSLASGGGFRQPQHF. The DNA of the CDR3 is TGTGCCAGCAGCTTAGCGTCAGGAGGGGGCTTTAGGCAGCCCCAGCATTTT.

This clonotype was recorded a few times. The DNA for the CDR3 is TGTGCCAGCAGCCAGGGGATATGGGGCGGGGAGCTGTTTTTT. Translating it yields CASSQGIWGGELFF. The chain combines TRBV11-3 with TRBJ2-2, with a possible D match to TRBD1 (6 bases). In germline, CDR1 is SGHNT, CDR2 YENEEA. The CDR3 consists of 14 residues. V lost 5 bases and J 7 bases, leaving 14 bases between the germline ends. Full variable domain (remainder filled in from reference TRBV11-3 and TRBJ2-2): EAGVVQSPRYKIIEKKQPVAFWCNPISGHNTLYWYLQNLGQGPELLIRYENEEAVDDSQLPKDRFSAERLKGVDSTLKIQPAELGDSAVYLCASSQGIWGGELFFGEGSRLTVL.

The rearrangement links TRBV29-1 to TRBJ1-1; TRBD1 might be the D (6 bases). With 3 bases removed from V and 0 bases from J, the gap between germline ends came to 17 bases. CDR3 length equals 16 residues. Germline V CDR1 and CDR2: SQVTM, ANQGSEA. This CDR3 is CSVDRNRDIVNTEAFF. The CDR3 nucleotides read TGCAGCGTTGATAGAAACCGGGACATAGTGAACACTGAAGCTTTCTTT.

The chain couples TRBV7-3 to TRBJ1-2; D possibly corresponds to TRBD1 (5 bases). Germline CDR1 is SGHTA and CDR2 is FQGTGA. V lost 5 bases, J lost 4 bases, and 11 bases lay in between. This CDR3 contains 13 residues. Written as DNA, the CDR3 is TGTGCCAGCAGCCGTGCCGGGGGCTATGGCTACACCTTC. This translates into CASSRAGGYGYTF.